The sequence of this T cell receptor beta chain was determined in a study of OX40 agonist ivuxolimab in advanced cancers. The CDR3 extends over 15 amino acids. Trimming at V came to 3 bases and at J to 4 bases, leaving 6 bases not matched to a gene. The germline V gene has CDR1 MGHRA and CDR2 YSYEKL. Data came from immunoSEQ multiplex PCR; TCRdb stores just in-frame clones and leaves some out. The sample lists tens of thousands of clones; 80% to 90% were seen once. This TCR was recovered from an adult with an advanced solid tumor such as melanoma, head and neck, liver or kidney cancer. Sequenced material: CD4+ or CD8+ T cells sorted from blood, taken in a trial of the OX40 agonist ivuxolimab. J is TRBJ2-1 and V is TRBV4-1; TRBD2 matches 7 bases. The CDR3 protein is CASSQELATYNEQFF. CDR3 sequence (DNA): TGCGCCAGCAGCCAGGAACTAGCGACATACAATGAGCAGTTCTTC.